Here is one T cell receptor beta chain with its context. A few counts support this clone. There is no known antigen for this receptor. Per-base quality was not reported, and no clone a single base away is much larger than it. The data were taken from a study of chemoradiotherapy in HPV16-positive cancers (dated by TCRdb to about 2022). The study in broad terms: Using functional T-cell assays on cells from a couple of HPV16-positive patients, the researchers defined candidate HPV-specific T-cell clones and common TCR motifs. The study asked whether T-cell immunity against the HPV oncoproteins E6 and E7 changes during chemoradiotherapy and whether it affects survival. TCR repertoires from under 90 patients with HPV-related cancers were then used to track the candidate HPV-specific TCRs and motifs.

The library was prepared using the immunoSEQ multiplex PCR assay. Sourced from immuneACCESS, this table was stored by TCRdb with only in-frame sequences that have V and J called. A share of the clones is absent; for the studies checked, an unresolved V gene accounts for under half, and the remainder has no known explanation. Present in this sample are about 22,000 clones, about two thirds of which were seen just once. The ten largest clones represent roughly 2.6% of the sample. Points the paper makes about the study in general: The functional definition of HPV-specific T cells was derived from only a couple of HPV16-positive patients, and the survival association was reported for HPV16-positive patients. Among HPV16-positive patients, expansion of HPV-responsive T cells during chemoradiotherapy was associated with better recurrence-free survival. Expansion of candidate HPV-specific clones and E7-related TCR motifs was observed in the tumor microenvironment during treatment, whereas no such expansion was observed for non-HPV-specific T cells.

The CDR3 holds 16 amino acids from the cysteine to the phenylalanine. Just CDR3 DNA is preserved here, 48 bases in frame from base 1. V and J lose 3 bases and 6 bases, and a span of 15 bases separates them. The germline V gene encodes CDR1 WSHSY and CDR2 SAAADI. Repertoires were sampled multiple times during chemoradiotherapy, which allowed clonal expansion in the tumor microenvironment to be followed. The receptor was derived from a human donor with HPV-associated anogenital cancer. This receptor chain uses TRBV10-2 and TRBJ1-6; the D gene is unclear. This material was collected from a patient who underwent chemoradiotherapy. The CDR3 here reads CASSDQREVGNSPLHF. The DNA reads as follows: TGCGCCAGCAGTGATCAAAGGGAAGTGGGTAATTCACCCCTCCACTTT.